This T cell receptor beta chain was found in a study of control samples from healthy donors and cancer patients. Looked up from germline, CDR1 is MNHEY and CDR2 is SVGAGI. Trimming took off 5 bases at V and 6 bases at J, with 8 bases between the two ends. CDR3 size: 11 residues. Data came from immunoSEQ multiplex PCR; TCRdb stores just in-frame clones and leaves some out. The data hold approximately 170,000 clones, with roughly 89% observed a single time. This receptor was obtained from a woman between 45 and 65 years old in good health. The material sequenced was blood. The V call is TRBV6-5, the J call TRBJ2-7, with D hard to call. CDR3 loop: CASSIQTEQYF. CDR3 nucleotides: TGTGCCAGCAGTATTCAGACCGAGCAGTACTTC.